This TCR beta chain comes out of a study of blood T cell repertoires in COVID-19. Study in general: Acute and convalescent COVID-19 samples came from the United States, Italy and Spain. PBMCs, B-cell-depleted T cells, or T cells provided the cDNA or gDNA that made up the material.

The CDR3 is 15 residues long. V shed 2 bases, J shed 10 bases, and the junction held 3 bases outside the gene matches. Germline V CDR1 and CDR2: MDHEN, SYDVKM. In the original workflow: Amplifying reference gene primers gave estimates of nucleated cell counts. Assay used: immunoSEQ multiplex PCR; TCRdb lists only in-frame clones, some missing. The D gene and trimming were derived from the DNA, and the V and J assignments and clone size from that table. Found here are roughly 50,000 clones, approximately 84% of them singletons; the top ten hold over 25%. This chain connects TRBV28 to TRBJ1-6; 12 bases align to TRBD1. Sequencing input: peripheral blood. This TCR was sampled from a human donor in a cohort sampled during active COVID-19. The CDR3 protein is CASSLGDRGRSPLHF. In DNA form, the CDR3 reads TGTGCCAGCAGTTTAGGGGACAGGGGGCGATCACCCCTCCACTTT.